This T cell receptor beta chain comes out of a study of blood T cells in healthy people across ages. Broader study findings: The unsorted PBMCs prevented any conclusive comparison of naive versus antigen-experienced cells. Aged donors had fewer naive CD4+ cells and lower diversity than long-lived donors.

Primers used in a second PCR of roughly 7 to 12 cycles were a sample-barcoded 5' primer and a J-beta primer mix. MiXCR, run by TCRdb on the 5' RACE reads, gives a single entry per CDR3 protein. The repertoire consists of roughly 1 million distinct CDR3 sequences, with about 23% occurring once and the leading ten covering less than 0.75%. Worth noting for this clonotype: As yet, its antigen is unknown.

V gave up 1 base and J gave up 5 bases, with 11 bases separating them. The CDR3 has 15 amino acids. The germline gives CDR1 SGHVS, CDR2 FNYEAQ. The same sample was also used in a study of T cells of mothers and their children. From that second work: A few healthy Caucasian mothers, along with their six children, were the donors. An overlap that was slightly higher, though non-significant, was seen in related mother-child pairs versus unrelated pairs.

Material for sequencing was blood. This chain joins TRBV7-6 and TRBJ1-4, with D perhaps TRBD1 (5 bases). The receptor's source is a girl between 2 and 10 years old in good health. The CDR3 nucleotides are TGTGCCAGCAGCTTAGAGGGGACTGTGAATGAAAAACTGTTTTTT. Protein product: CASSLEGTVNEKLFF.